Below are 14 T cell receptor beta chains sequenced from a single sample in a study of shared clonotypes between healthy human individuals. The protocol was immunoSEQ multiplex PCR, while the TCRdb copy is restricted to in-frame clones and leaves out a portion. The sample includes roughly 2 million clones, almost 96% of them seen just once. The sequenced sample consisted of naive CD4+ T cells sorted from blood. The subset was: CD45RA+ positively selected. All receptors derive from a young man in good health.

This clone was found a few times. V and J are TRBV28 and TRBJ1-5; no clear D. CDR1 is MDHEN and CDR2 is SYDVKM in the germline V gene. The CDR3 sequence is 14 residues long. Trimming removed 6 bases at V and 5 bases at J, with 14 bases between. The CDR3 reads CASRRPEPHQPQHF. DNA of the CDR3: TGTGCCAGCAGGAGACCGGAGCCCCATCAGCCCCAGCATTTT.

This clone was counted a single time. The sample has other DNA sequences that encode this CDR3 too. The chain links TRBV7-8 to TRBJ2-3; no clear D. The CDR3 sequence is 14 residues long. V was shortened by 1 base and J by 2 bases, with 7 bases between the two germline ends. In germline, CDR1 is SGHVS, CDR2 FQNEAQ. The DNA of the CDR3 is TGTGCCAGCAGCTTAGAGAGATCCACAGATACGCAGTATTTT. Translation gives CASSLERSTDTQYF.

The V and J genes are TRBV11-2 and TRBJ1-6; D might be TRBD1 (5 bases). The CDR3 length is 15 residues. V lost 8 bases, J lost 4 bases, and 15 bases lay in between. Germline CDR1 is SGHAT and CDR2 is FQNNGV. In DNA, the CDR3 is TGTGCCAGCGGTCGTCAGGGAGCTTATAATTCACCCCTCCACTTT. It is translated as CASGRQGAYNSPLHF.

The chain couples TRBV5-1 to TRBJ2-1; D is ambiguous. V was clipped by 4 bases and J by 5 bases, with 13 bases between them. Germline V lookup: CDR1 SGHRS, CDR2 YFSETQ. This CDR3 has 14 amino acids. The CDR3 DNA follows: TGCGCCAGCAGCGCCCCAGAGGCGAACAATGAGCAGTTCTTC. It yields the protein CASSAPEANNEQFF. Looking up the rest from reference TRBV5-1 and TRBJ2-1 gives the full variable domain: KAGVTQTPRYLIKTRGQQVTLSCSPISGHRSVSWYQQTPGQGLQFLFEYFSETQRNKGNFPGRFSGRQFSNSRSEMNVSTLELGDSALYLCASSAPEANNEQFFGPGTRLTVL.

V and J are TRBV6-6 and TRBJ1-5; D uncertain. The CDR3 runs 16 residues. V was clipped by 4 bases and J by 6 bases, with 19 bases between them. Germline CDR1 is MNHNY and CDR2 is SVGAGI (reference sequence). The CDR3 DNA reads TGTGCCAGCAGTTCAGAAGGCACCCCACGGGTTCAGCCCCAGCATTTT. Protein product: CASSSEGTPRVQPQHF.

The chain is built from TRBV15 and TRBJ2-3; TRBD1 is a possible D gene (5 bases). This CDR3 spans 15 amino acids. V lost 0 bases, J lost 2 bases, and 9 bases lay in between. Germline V CDR1 and CDR2: LNHNV, YYDKDF (reference sequence). The CDR3 here is CATSRDGANTDTQYF. In DNA form, the CDR3 reads TGTGCCACCAGCAGAGATGGGGCAAACACAGATACGCAGTATTTT.

V and J are TRBV6-6 and TRBJ1-5, with D uncertain. This CDR3 contains 15 residues. With 3 bases removed from V and 0 bases from J, the gap between germline ends came to 9 bases. Germline loops: CDR1 MNHNY, CDR2 SVGAGI (reference sequence). The CDR3 bases are TGTGCCAGCAGTTATTCCCCTTATAGCAATCAGCCCCAGCATTTT. This gives the protein CASSYSPYSNQPQHF.

The CDR3 bases are TGTGCCAGCTCACAGGCCGGGACAGGGATCCACGAGCAGTACTTC. It codes for CASSQAGTGIHEQYF. V is TRBV18 and J is TRBJ2-7, with 9 bases fitting TRBD1. The CDR3 runs to 15 residues. V dropped 4 bases and J dropped 5; count of bases not matched to a gene: 9. Germline V gene data show CDR1 as KGHSH and CDR2 as LQKENI.

V is TRBV7-9 and J is TRBJ2-2; TRBD2 matches at 8 bases. The CDR3 covers 14 residues. V was clipped by 10 bases and J by 4 bases; unmatched bases: 8. CDR1 and CDR2 (germline): SEHNR, FQNEAQ (reference sequence). The DNA of the CDR3 is TGTGCCATCAATAGCGGGATAGGCACCGGGGAGCTGTTTTTT. Translated: CAINSGIGTGELFF.

This clone showed up just once. The rearrangement links TRBV4-2 to TRBJ1-5, with TRBD1 matching 9 bases. The CDR3 loop spans 14 amino acids. The trim removed 4 bases at V and 7 bases at J, leaving 5 bases unmatched. Germline V gives CDR1 LGHNA, CDR2 YNFKEQ. Here the CDR3 reads CASSRQGGGQPQHF. The CDR3 DNA sequence: TGTGCCAGCAGCCGACAGGGGGGGGGACAGCCCCAGCATTTT.

This CDR3 is CASSSQGVQETQYF. In DNA, the CDR3 is TGTGCCAGCAGCTCGCAGGGAGTACAAGAGACCCAGTACTTC. The V call is TRBV5-4, the J call TRBJ2-5; D may be TRBD1 or TRBD2 (5 bases each). This CDR3 comprises 14 residues. V dropped 3 bases and J dropped 2 bases, with 11 bases sitting between them. The V gene's germline CDR1 is SGHNT and CDR2 YYREEE (reference sequence).

This clone has only one observation. CDR3 amino acids: CASSPDGSLSNQPQHF. In DNA, the CDR3 is TGTGCCAGCAGTCCGGACGGCTCCCTGTCCAATCAGCCCCAGCATTTT. V usage is TRBV28 and J usage is TRBJ1-5; the D is unclear. This CDR3 contains 16 residues. Per the germline V gene, CDR1 is MDHEN and CDR2 is SYDVKM. The V and J ends lost 5 bases and 3 bases respectively, with 17 bases between them.

This clone has just one count. The CDR3 reads CASSQGPRETQYF. The DNA for the CDR3 is TGCGCCAGCAGTCAGGGGCCAAGGGAGACCCAGTACTTC. The V and J genes are TRBV5-1 and TRBJ2-5; a weak D match, TRBD1 (6 bases). The V end was cut by 5 bases, the J end by 5 bases, with 13 bases between. The germline gives CDR1 SGHRS, CDR2 YFSETQ. This CDR3 comprises 13 residues.

The rearrangement uses TRBV27 and TRBJ2-1; tentatively, D is TRBD2 (7 bases). Germline lookup yields CDR1 MNHEY and CDR2 SMNVEV (reference sequence). Between the trimmed V and J ends, which lost 7 bases and 7 bases, there was a span of 17 bases. The CDR3 extends over 14 amino acids. The CDR3: CASKLGEGVNEQFF. The DNA for the CDR3 is TGTGCCAGCAAACTGGGGGAGGGGGTAAATGAGCAGTTCTTC.